This is a list of T cell receptor beta chains from one sample in a study of T cell changes during pregnancy in multiple sclerosis. The repertoire was sequenced with immunoSEQ multiplex PCR; TCRdb's copy has only in-frame clones and lacks some. The sample includes 35,000 to 45,000 clones, over 85% of them seen just once. This sample comprised peripheral blood, obtained before pregnancy. The receptors here all came from a female donor with multiple sclerosis, enrolled in a pregnancy study. Both conserved end residues are part of each CDR3. The D gene is left open where the match is weak.

D,J,V,CDR3
NA,TRBJ1-4,TRBV19,CASSTRGDGSTNEKLFF
NA,TRBJ1-1,TRBV5-1,CASSLAGRGYEAFF
TRBD2,TRBJ2-5,TRBV2,CASTLAGGPDRETQYF
NA,TRBJ2-3,TRBV6-4,CASSGSPGGGHDTQYF
NA,TRBJ1-3,TRBV28,CASSLSPGGNTIYF
NA,TRBJ2-1,TRBV19,CASSIDGSYNEQFF
NA,TRBJ2-1,TRBV6-5,CASSYLAGTYNEQFF
NA,TRBJ2-6,TRBV6-4,CASSETGGANVLTF
NA,TRBJ1-1,TRBV4-1,CASSQVGVEAFF
NA,TRBJ1-4,TRBV6-5,CASRPPRDTVKLFF
TRBD1,TRBJ1-4,TRBV19,CASRRTGGGSSEKLFF
NA,TRBJ2-7,TRBV27,CASSFSGGGYEQYF
TRBD2,TRBJ2-5,TRBV4-1,CASSQELAGGQETQYF
NA,TRBJ1-1,TRBV6-6,CASSTFDLRRSLAFF
TRBD2,TRBJ2-7,TRBV10-1,CASSDGRLAGGQYF
NA,TRBJ2-1,TRBV30,CAWSVRNEQFF
NA,TRBJ1-3,TRBV4-2,CASSQETPSLMTGFGNTIYF
TRBD1,TRBJ2-7,TRBV28,CASSTPDRGHEQYF
TRBD2,TRBJ2-3,TRBV27,CASSLSSPGLAVDTQYF
TRBD1,TRBJ1-4,TRBV28,CASSPVTGVGEKLFF
TRBD2,TRBJ2-1,TRBV19,CASRPSSGGYLGSNNEQFF
TRBD1,TRBJ1-3,TRBV7-9,CASHSTGGSGNTIYF
TRBD1,TRBJ2-2,TRBV6-6,CASSFFGQGSTGELFF
TRBD2,TRBJ2-2,TRBV11-2,CASSLWTSVYTGELFF
NA,TRBJ1-5,TRBV19,CASSIGQLIQPQHF
TRBD1,TRBJ2-4,TRBV27,CASSPETGYLAKNIQYF
NA,TRBJ1-2,TRBV2,CASSPWTPNYGYTF
NA,TRBJ1-5,TRBV30,CAWSDGTRDQPQHF
NA,TRBJ2-3,TRBV18,CASSPPGPTDTQYF
TRBD1,TRBJ1-4,TRBV18,CASSPTSDRASAEKLFF